Presented here are 25 T cell receptor beta chains from one specimen sequenced in a study of monozygotic twins with inflammatory bowel disease (dated 2019 in TCRdb). Library preparation employed 5' RACE. The instrument was an Illumina HiSeq 2500. TCRdb reanalyzed the reads, keeping one entry per CDR3 protein sequence and omitting DNA. The sample's own table lists about 200,000 distinct CDR3 sequences. Roughly 7.1% of the sample is taken by the ten largest. Source material: blood. Every receptor here comes from a human donor with ulcerative colitis or Crohn's disease, or a healthy co-twin of an affected twin (not recorded which).

The V gene is TRBV10-3, the J gene TRBJ2-1. Looked up from germline, CDR1 is ENHRY and CDR2 is SYGVKD. CDR3 length: 13 amino acids. The chain's CDR3 is CAISEPLRDEQFF.

This chain links TRBV2 with TRBJ1-2; TCRdb lists TRBD1, though no DNA is available to test this call. This CDR3 has 14 residues. Germline CDR1 is SNHLY and CDR2 is FYNNEI. This chain's CDR3 is CASSGIGGQYSYTF.

The chain carries TRBV6-2 or TRBV6-3 and TRBJ2-1; TCRdb lists TRBD1, though no DNA is available to test this call. This CDR3 comprises 15 residues. Germline lookup yields CDR1 MNHEY and CDR2 SVGEGT. CDR3: CASSYSLTGDNEQFF.

V usage is TRBV2 and J usage is TRBJ1-1; there is no DNA to check the TCRdb D call of TRBD1. CDR3 size: 12 residues. Looked up from germline, CDR1 is SNHLY and CDR2 is FYNNEI. The CDR3: CASKPTGFEAFF.

The chain combines TRBV7-8 with TRBJ2-2; there is no DNA to check the TCRdb D call of TRBD2. The CDR3 sequence is 14 residues long. The V gene's germline CDR1 is SGHVS and CDR2 FQNEAQ. CDR3: CASSVDLGAGELFF. Full variable domain (rest looked up from reference TRBV7-8 and TRBJ2-2): GAGVSQSPRYKVAKRGQDVALRCDPISGHVSLFWYQQALGQGPEFLTYFQNEAQLDKSGLPSDRFFAERPEGSVSTLKIQRTQQEDSAVYLCASSVDLGAGELFFGEGSRLTVL.

V is TRBV7-2 and J is TRBJ1-2; the TCRdb call, TRBD1, lacks DNA for checking. CDR3 length: 15 residues. Germline CDR1 and CDR2: SGHTA and FQGNSA. The CDR3 is CASSSAGGGHYGYTF.

This chain connects TRBV5-4 to TRBJ2-7; TCRdb's D gene call, TRBD2, goes unchecked for lack of DNA. The CDR3 is 13 residues long. Germline-derived CDR1 and CDR2 are SGHNT and YYREEE (reference sequence). The CDR3 is CASSIGTHLEQYF.

J is TRBJ2-7 and V is TRBV5-1; lacking DNA, the TRBD2 call made by TCRdb goes unchecked. The CDR3 spans 15 residues. Germline V gives CDR1 SGHRS, CDR2 YFSETQ. CDR3 sequence reads: CASSLALEGYEKQYF. Together with reference TRBV5-1 and TRBJ2-7, the CDR3 gives the full variable domain: KAGVTQTPRYLIKTRGQQVTLSCSPISGHRSVSWYQQTPGQGLQFLFEYFSETQRNKGNFPGRFSGRQFSNSRSEMNVSTLELGDSALYLCASSLALEGYEKQYFGPGTRLTVT.

The gene calls are TRBV28 and TRBJ2-4. Germline V gene data show CDR1 as MDHEN and CDR2 as SYDVKM. The CDR3 covers 14 residues. The CDR3 is CASSLPIAKNIQYF.

The V gene is TRBV20-1, the J gene TRBJ2-3; TCRdb's D call of TRBD2 is untestable without DNA. Germline V gene data show CDR1 as DFQATT and CDR2 as SNEGSKA (reference sequence). This CDR3 region has 11 residues. The CDR3 is CRGTRLDTQYF.

This chain uses TRBV2 with TRBJ1-1. The CDR3 is 14 residues long. Germline assignment: CDR1 SNHLY and CDR2 FYNNEI. CDR3 sequence reads: CASAREGGHTEAFF. Full variable domain (rest looked up from reference TRBV2 and TRBJ1-1): EPEVTQTPSHQVTQMGQEVILRCVPISNHLYFYWYRQILGQKVEFLVSFYNNEISEKSEIFDDQFSVERPDGSNFTLKIRSTKLEDSAMYFCASAREGGHTEAFFGQGTRLTVV.

The chain couples TRBV29-1 to TRBJ2-2; the D call from TCRdb, TRBD2, cannot be confirmed without DNA. The CDR3 extends over 15 amino acids. Germline CDR1 is SQVTM and CDR2 is ANQGSEA. The chain's CDR3 is CSVKLRLAGTGELFF.

The chain links TRBV9 to TRBJ1-1; as DNA is missing, the TRBD1 call by TCRdb cannot be tested. From germline, CDR1 is SGDLS and CDR2 YYNGEE. This CDR3 region has 14 residues. CDR3 region: CASSSSGGAAEAFF.

The rearrangement joins TRBV12-3 or TRBV12-4 to TRBJ2-2. This CDR3 region has 13 residues. The CDR3 loop is CASCLPNTGELFF.

The gene calls are TRBV7-6 and TRBJ2-2; TCRdb gives TRBD1 as the D gene, but with no DNA this cannot be confirmed. The CDR3 is made up of 15 amino acids. CDR1 is SGHVS, CDR2 FNYEAQ, per germline. CDR3 protein: CASSSRTGAVGELFF.

The CDR3 loop reads CASGGFSGEKLFF. This sequence joins TRBV27 and TRBJ1-4. This CDR3 comprises 13 residues. Germline V gives CDR1 MNHEY, CDR2 SMNVEV (reference sequence).

V is TRBV18 and J is TRBJ1-3. The CDR3 contains 15 residues. Germline assignment: CDR1 KGHSH and CDR2 LQKENI. CDR3 loop: CASSPAAGSGNTIYF.

V is TRBV5-1 and J is TRBJ2-3; TCRdb gives TRBD1 as the D gene, but with no DNA this cannot be confirmed. The CDR3 has 16 amino acids. Germline V gives CDR1 SGHRS, CDR2 YFSETQ. The CDR3 here is CASSPRTGSFTDTQYF. The variable domain in full, completed from reference TRBV5-1 and TRBJ2-3, reads KAGVTQTPRYLIKTRGQQVTLSCSPISGHRSVSWYQQTPGQGLQFLFEYFSETQRNKGNFPGRFSGRQFSNSRSEMNVSTLELGDSALYLCASSPRTGSFTDTQYFGPGTRLTVL.

The chain uses TRBV5-1 and TRBJ2-7. Germline CDR1 SGHRS, CDR2 YFSETQ. The CDR3 totals 11 residues. The CDR3 is CASKSSYEQYF.

This chain connects TRBV18 to TRBJ2-5. This CDR3 is built from 15 residues. CDR1 KGHSH and CDR2 LQKENI come from the germline V gene. CDR3: CASSPPVSMAETQYF. Drawing the rest from reference TRBV18 and TRBJ2-5, the complete variable domain is NAGVMQNPRHLVRRRGQEARLRCSPMKGHSHVYWYRQLPEEGLKFMVYLQKENIIDESGMPKERFSAEFPKEGPSILRIQQVVRGDSAAYFCASSPPVSMAETQYFGPGTRLLVL.

This chain connects TRBV10-3 to TRBJ2-7; no DNA is available, so the TRBD1 call from TCRdb remains unchecked. CDR1 is ENHRY and CDR2 is SYGVKD in the germline V gene. This CDR3 spans 15 amino acids. CDR3 sequence: CAISGPGDTSYEQYF.

CDR3 residues: CASSYFPSGMETQYF. This chain connects TRBV6-5 to TRBJ2-5; TCRdb's D gene call, TRBD2, goes unchecked for lack of DNA. CDR1 is MNHEY, CDR2 SVGAGI, per germline. CDR3 size: 15 residues.

This sequence joins TRBV3-1 and TRBJ2-7; TCRdb reports TRBD1, a call that lacks DNA to check it against. The CDR3 has 14 residues. Germline loops: CDR1 LGHDT, CDR2 YNNKEL (reference sequence). The CDR3 is CASSLGQGESEQYF.

V gene TRBV15 combines with J gene TRBJ2-6. The CDR3 has 13 residues. Germline V CDR1 and CDR2: LNHNV, YYDKDF (reference sequence). The CDR3 loop is CATTRAGANVLTF.

The chain recombines TRBV6-5 with TRBJ1-6. From germline, CDR1 is MNHEY and CDR2 SVGAGI. The length of the CDR3 is 14 residues. This CDR3 reads CASSYTPENSPLHF.